The present T cell receptor beta chain was sequenced within a study of T cell repertoires in cytomegalovirus infection (dated by TCRdb to between 2018 and 2021). Study-wide context: Recently identified HLA-C-restricted CMV epitopes, whose presentation resists viral immunomodulation, were targeted by peptide stimulations together with well-studied HLA-B-restricted epitopes. Donor HLA type was relevant to the analysis, because carriage of CMV infection together with the matching HLA type was indicated by public TCR beta signatures. Results the study describes overall, beyond this receptor: Cumulative frequency of public TCR beta family members discriminated carriers of CMV infection plus the relevant HLA type in this cohort and an independent roughly 350-donor cohort. In the ex vivo response, HLA-C-restricted CMV-specific TCR beta clonotypes were dominant, and in two of eight donors the single most frequent clonotype came from this HLA-C-restricted group.

The CDR3 has 13 amino acids, counting the end cysteine and phenylalanine. CDR3 DNA only is kept here, 39 bases in frame from base 1. Relative to germline, V is 0 bases shorter and J is 3 bases shorter, with 4 bases between their ends. CDR1 KGHDR and CDR2 SFDVKD were looked up in the germline V gene. A few counts support this clonotype. Its antigen is still unknown. Base-call qualities are not available, and no considerably larger clone is one nucleotide away. The label giving this sample's treatment or condition can be read as: in vitro stimulation with specific CMV peptide epitopes to enrich CMV-specific T cells. Instrument used: Illumina HiSeq 1500. TCRdb ran its own pipeline on the public reads, namely fastp trimming at Q25 and MiXCR clone calling, and kept in-frame beta chains. Each CDR3 protein appears once, grouped with its most common genes and DNA. The sample data list 700,000 to 950,000 distinct CDR3 sequences, and roughly 33% of these were observed just once. The ten largest clones take up 12% of the sample.

The sequences come from cultured CD8+ T cells from PBMCs, collected from culture after CMV antigen stimulation. This clonotype was sampled from a human donor in good health (CMV status not recorded). Some clones in this sample may be carry-over from other donors' samples. The receptor chain draws on TRBV24-1 and TRBJ1-1; no D gene is confidently identified. In nucleotides, the sequence is TGTGCCACCAGTGATTTGGGGTACACTGAAGCTTTCTTT. Translated, this gives CATSDLGYTEAFF.